This T cell receptor beta chain was sequenced during a study of T cells in Graves' hyperthyroidism and ophthalmopathy. Of note for this clonotype: Its antigen remains unknown.

Researchers barred patients who had uncontrolled infection, other autoimmune disease, pregnancy or lactation. CDR1 is LGHNA, CDR2 YNFKEQ, per germline. CDR3 size: 13 residues. The ends lost 2 bases at V and 8 bases at J; junction bases unmatched: 4. Broader study findings: Model predictions of ophthalmopathy came a median 6.5 months before onset.

The investigators amplified TCR beta CDR3 regions from RNA transcripts. RT-PCR in the first round (using the HTBI primer set) targeted the TCR CDR3. TCRdb itself ran the multiplex PCR reads through MiXCR, one entry per CDR3 protein. The sample includes 500,000 to 550,000 distinct CDR3 sequences, around 20% of them seen just once. The sequence came from a man between 18 and 35 years old with Graves' hyperthyroidism. Sequencing was carried out using blood. V usage is TRBV4-2 and J usage is TRBJ1-2; 8 nucleotides agree with TRBD1. The CDR3 loop is CASSQRTGNGYTF. CDR3 bases: TGTGCCAGCAGCCAACGGACAGGGAACGGCTACACCTTC.